This T cell receptor beta chain was sequenced during a study of cytomegalovirus exposure and HLA in healthy donors. The PCR employed 60 Vbeta primers together with 13 Jbeta primers. Sequencing used immunoSEQ multiplex PCR; TCRdb keeps in-frame clones, though not all of them. The sample lists about 120,000 clones, 80% seen once, with 7.5% to 9.5% in the top ten. The CDR3 loop spans 12 amino acids. CDR1 and CDR2 from the germline V gene are SGHTA and FQGNSA. The V and J ends lost 6 bases and 7 bases, in that order; junction bases with no gene match: 5. The chain combines TRBV7-2 with TRBJ1-1, with 7 bases that match TRBD1. This receptor was obtained from a man aged 30 to 39 in good health and CMV-seropositive. The specimen sequenced was PBMCs. The CDR3 loop reads CASSGTAIEAFF. The CDR3, as DNA: TGTGCCAGCAGTGGGACAGCTATTGAAGCTTTCTTT.